These 30 T cell receptor beta chains share one sample of origin, sequenced in a study of cytotoxic CD8 clonotypes in ibrutinib-treated CLL (dated by TCRdb to about 2021). The method behind the library was the immunoSEQ multiplex PCR assay. Here the immuneACCESS table is served through TCRdb, limited to in-frame sequences with V and J called. Missing clones are a known gap in these copies; in checked studies unresolved V genes cover under half, and the rest lacks a known reason. The sample has around 14,000 clones on record, roughly 50% of them singletons. About 34% of the sample comes from the top ten. The sequences come from PBMCs, collected at a roughly 25-month disease-progression time point, from a patient treated with ibrutinib. The receptors originated from a human donor with chronic lymphocytic leukemia.

The chain joins TRBV19 to TRBJ2-7; 8 nucleotides match TRBD1. J was trimmed by 7 bases and V by 0 bases; bases with no gene match: 11. CDR1 and CDR2 from the germline V gene are LNHDA and SQIVND (reference sequence). This CDR3 is built from 16 residues. CDR3 sequence: CASSIDLSAGGFEQYF. The DNA of the CDR3 is TGTGCCAGTAGTATAGATCTTTCGGCAGGGGGCTTTGAGCAGTACTTC.

The genes are TRBV19 and TRBJ2-5; D possibly uses TRBD1 or TRBD2 (6 bases each). The germline V gene encodes CDR1 LNHDA and CDR2 SQIVND (reference sequence). There are 16 residues in the CDR3. V was pared by 3 bases and J by 4 bases, with 18 bases between. The CDR3 nucleotides read TGTGCCAGTAGTATCATGAGGGGGGAACTTGGAGAGACCCAGTACTTC. Amino acid sequence: CASSIMRGELGETQYF.

This rearrangement joins TRBV10-2 to TRBJ1-3; a weak D match, TRBD1 (5 bases). CDR3 length: 15 amino acids. The germline V gene encodes CDR1 WSHSY and CDR2 SAAADI. Deletions cut 5 bases from V and 5 bases from J, with 16 bases between. As DNA, the CDR3 is TGCGCCAGCAGTACCACCGGGGGGGTAAGAAACACCATATATTTT. Residues: CASSTTGGVRNTIYF.

The gene calls are TRBV12-5 and TRBJ1-1; D ambiguous. Germline CDR1 and CDR2: LGHNT and FRNRAP. V was shortened by 7 bases and J by 2 bases, with 14 bases between the two germline ends. The CDR3 extends over 14 amino acids. In nucleotides, the CDR3 is TGTGCTAGTGCCCGAGGGCTAAAAAACACTGAAGCTTTCTTT. Its translation: CASARGLKNTEAFF.

This clone was observed a few times. The gene calls are TRBV9 and TRBJ1-2; no firm D call. CDR1 is SGDLS, CDR2 YYNGEE, per germline. The CDR3 extends over 13 amino acids. The V gene lost 4 bases and the J gene lost 8 bases, with 15 bases spanning the gap. The DNA of the CDR3 is TGTGCCAGCAGCATAAGACCAACTGGGGGCTACACCTTC. It is translated as CASSIRPTGGYTF.

This clone is a singleton in its sample. The chain employs TRBV29-1 and TRBJ1-1, with a tentative D call TRBD1 (6 bases). CDR3 length equals 13 residues. Germline assignment: CDR1 SQVTM and CDR2 ANQGSEA. Deletions cut 0 bases from V and 4 bases from J, with 9 bases between. The CDR3 DNA sequence: TGCAGCGTTGAAGAGGGAGGGGGCACTGAAGCTTTCTTT. It encodes CSVEEGGGTEAFF.

V usage is TRBV11-1 and J usage is TRBJ2-1; 12 positions match TRBD2. CDR1 SGHAT and CDR2 FQDESV come from the germline V gene (reference sequence). The CDR3 consists of 16 residues. V dropped 1 base and J dropped 9; count of bases not matched to a gene: 7. The CDR3 coding sequence is TGTGCCAGCAGCTTAGGACTAGCGGGGGCCGGTGGTGAGCAGTTCTTC. This encodes CASSLGLAGAGGEQFF. The whole variable domain, remainder taken from reference TRBV11-1 and TRBJ2-1, is EAEVAQSPRYKITEKSQAVAFWCDPISGHATLYWYRQILGQGPELLVQFQDESVVDDSQLPKDRFSAERLKGVDSTLKIQPAELGDSAMYLCASSLGLAGAGGEQFFGPGTRLTVL.

This chain joins TRBV5-6 and TRBJ2-5; 9 bases are shared with TRBD1. The CDR3 is 13 residues long. CDR1 is SGHDT, CDR2 YYEEEE, per germline. V was pared by 5 bases and J by 4 bases, with 3 bases of the junction left unmatched. The CDR3 region is CASRTTGGETQYF. For the CDR3, the DNA is TGTGCCAGCAGGACGACAGGGGGAGAGACCCAGTACTTC.

The V and J genes are TRBV5-1 and TRBJ2-2; 7 bases line up with TRBD1. Trimming cost V 3 bases and J 4 bases; bases outside gene matches: 9. Germline values: CDR1 SGHRS, CDR2 YFSETQ. The CDR3 sequence is 16 residues long. This chain's CDR3 is CASSWAGTVSTGELFF. The CDR3 DNA sequence: TGCGCCAGCAGCTGGGCCGGGACAGTCTCCACCGGGGAGCTGTTTTTT.

The rearrangement links TRBV27 to TRBJ1-2; 8 nucleotides align to TRBD1. Looked up from germline, CDR1 is MNHEY and CDR2 is SMNVEV (reference sequence). The CDR3 sequence is 15 residues long. Losses at the gene ends were 0 bases for V and 7 bases for J; bases not matched to a gene: 7. Here the CDR3 DNA reads TGTGCCAGCAGTTTATCAAGGGGACAGGCAAGTGGCTACACCTTC. It translates to CASSLSRGQASGYTF.

This chain joins TRBV12-5 and TRBJ2-5; TRBD1 might be the D (6 bases). This CDR3 is built from 15 residues. Trimming removed 5 bases at V and 0 bases at J, with 13 bases between. Germline V gene data show CDR1 as LGHNT and CDR2 as FRNRAP. CDR3 sequence reads: CASGTGQTYQETQYF. Here the CDR3 DNA reads TGTGCTAGTGGTACCGGACAGACCTACCAAGAGACCCAGTACTTC.

The chain couples TRBV10-2 to TRBJ2-1, with 15 bases fitting TRBD2. The CDR3 sequence is 15 residues long. V trimming: 2 bases; J trimming: 7 bases; junction bases outside the gene matches: 0. Germline CDR1 is WSHSY and CDR2 is SAAADI. CDR3 in amino acids: CASSEGTSGGNEQFF. For the CDR3, the DNA is TGCGCCAGCAGTGAGGGGACTAGCGGGGGGAATGAGCAGTTCTTC.

V gene TRBV19 combines with J gene TRBJ2-7; 8 bases agree with TRBD1. Germline-derived CDR1 and CDR2 are LNHDA and SQIVND (reference sequence). The CDR3 covers 15 residues. With 3 bases clipped from V and 3 bases from J, the junction kept 7 bases outside the gene matches. Here the CDR3 DNA reads TGTGCCAGTAGTATCAGACCGGGACAGGTCTACGAGCAGTACTTC. This sequence encodes CASSIRPGQVYEQYF.

The CDR3 loop is CRYRGLDYNEQFF. In DNA form, the CDR3 reads TGCAGGTACAGGGGGCTGGACTACAATGAGCAGTTCTTC. This chain links TRBV29-1 with TRBJ2-1, with TRBD1 matching 9 bases. The CDR3 is 13 residues long. In germline, CDR1 is SQVTM, CDR2 ANQGSEA.

This clone came up a few times. The rearrangement links TRBV9 to TRBJ1-3; 7 bases map to TRBD1. Germline V CDR1 and CDR2: SGDLS, YYNGEE. This CDR3 contains 18 residues. V gave up 4 bases and J gave up 4 bases; unmatched junction bases: 17. Written as DNA, the CDR3 is TGTGCCAGCAGCCCTGACCTCCAGGGGGTTACGGCCGGAAACACCATATATTTT. Translation gives CASSPDLQGVTAGNTIYF.

The chain employs TRBV7-9 and TRBJ2-2; D gene ambiguous. Per the germline V gene, CDR1 is SEHNR and CDR2 is FQNEAQ (reference sequence). This CDR3 has 17 residues. V shed 4 bases and J shed 0 bases, with 15 bases lying between them. The CDR3 coding sequence is TGTGCCAGCAGCTCCCCCTCGGGTGGCTCGAACACCGGGGAGCTGTTTTTT. It is translated as CASSSPSGGSNTGELFF. Full variable domain (outside the CDR3, taken from reference TRBV7-9 and TRBJ2-2): DTGVSQNPRHKITKRGQNVTFRCDPISEHNRLYWYRQTLGQGPEFLTYFQNEAQLEKSRLLSDRFSAERPKGSFSTLEIQRTEQGDSAMYLCASSSPSGGSNTGELFFGEGSRLTVL.

The chain recombines TRBV19 with TRBJ1-6; TRBD1 might be the D (6 bases). Germline CDR1 LNHDA, CDR2 SQIVND (reference sequence). Trimming shortened V by 8 bases and J by 11 bases, and 10 bases separated the two germline ends. The CDR3 runs 11 residues. The CDR3 nucleotides read TGTGCCAGTTCGCAGGGGACACCCCTCCACTTT. Amino acids: CASSQGTPLHF. The full variable domain, its missing parts supplied by reference TRBV19 and TRBJ1-6, is DGGITQSPKYLFRKEGQNVTLSCEQNLNHDAMYWYRQDPGQGLRLIYYSQIVNDFQKGDIAEGYSVSREKKESFPLTVTSAQKNPTAFYLCASSQGTPLHFGNGTRLTVT.

Remarks on this clone: Likely a read error: the CDR3 ends without its conserved phenylalanine or tryptophan. The DNA is left out, because the CDR3 cannot be placed on it with certainty; the CDR3 is given as TCRdb lists it. The CDR3 protein is CASSQDRQGATQV. The rearrangement joins TRBV4-2 to TRBJ1-1; TRBD1 is the table's D call, not checked against the DNA. The CDR3 numbers 13 amino acids, ends counted. Germline CDR1 is LGHNA and CDR2 is YNFKEQ.

This clone showed up just once. This chain connects TRBV2 to TRBJ2-7; tentatively, D is TRBD2 (5 bases). Germline CDR1 is SNHLY and CDR2 is FYNNEI. The CDR3 loop spans 16 amino acids. Trimming removed 7 bases from V and 0 bases from J, with 19 bases in between. The CDR3 region has the DNA TGTGCCAGCACCGATCGCGCGAGCGGAACCTCCTACGAGCAGTACTTC. Amino acid sequence: CASTDRASGTSYEQYF.

The V and J genes are TRBV7-9 and TRBJ1-1; D not resolved. V was clipped by 4 bases and J by 5 bases, with 5 bases between them. The CDR3 totals 11 residues. CDR1 and CDR2 (germline): SEHNR, FQNEAQ (reference sequence). CDR3 nucleotides: TGTGCCAGCAGCTCGGGGACTGAAGCTTTCTTT. This gives the protein CASSSGTEAFF.

This clone was seen a few times. The gene calls are TRBV27 and TRBJ2-1; a possible D gene is TRBD2 (6 bases). CDR1 is MNHEY and CDR2 is SMNVEV in the germline V gene (reference sequence). There are 13 residues in the CDR3. Trimming took 2 bases from V and 7 from J, leaving 9 bases between them. The DNA for the CDR3 is TGTGCCAGCAGTTTACATGGGGGGAATGAGCAGTTCTTC. Protein sequence: CASSLHGGNEQFF.

The chain recombines TRBV29-1 with TRBJ2-3; no reliable D call. Germline-derived CDR1 and CDR2 are SQVTM and ANQGSEA. Trimming pared 6 bases from V and 2 bases from J, leaving 12 bases between. CDR3 size: 13 residues. The CDR3 DNA is TGCAGCGTCGTGAGGCCCGCCACAGATACGCAGTATTTT. It specifies CSVVRPATDTQYF.

This chain connects TRBV11-2 to TRBJ2-1; TRBD2 agrees at 8 bases. V shed 5 bases, J shed 0 bases, and the junction held 3 bases outside the gene matches. CDR1 and CDR2 (germline): SGHAT, FQNNGV. CDR3 length: 15 residues. The CDR3 region is CASSAGGSSYNEQFF. The CDR3 coding sequence is TGTGCCAGCAGCGCGGGGGGCAGCTCCTACAATGAGCAGTTCTTC.

This CDR3 reads CASRLQGWGTGELFF. DNA of the CDR3: TGTGCCAGCAGGCTACAGGGTTGGGGCACCGGGGAGCTGTTTTTT. The chain couples TRBV27 to TRBJ2-2, with a weak D call TRBD1 (6 bases). Germline CDR1 reads MNHEY; CDR2 reads SMNVEV (reference sequence). There are 15 residues in the CDR3. Between the trimmed V and J ends, which lost 6 bases and 4 bases, there was a span of 15 bases.

The J gene is TRBJ2-7, the V gene TRBV9, with 8 bases fitting TRBD1. Germline V gene lookup returns CDR1 SGDLS and CDR2 YYNGEE. J lost 0 bases, V lost 2 bases, and 13 bases had no gene match. The CDR3 consists of 18 residues. As DNA, the CDR3 is TGTGCCAGCAGCGTCCGACAGGGGCTGGATATTAGCTCCTACGAGCAGTACTTC. Its translation is CASSVRQGLDISSYEQYF.

CDR3 coding DNA: TGTGCCAGCAGTGTCCCTGGAGGGGAGTTAATGAACACTGAAGCTTTCTTT. It translates to CASSVPGGELMNTEAFF. The V call is TRBV2, the J call TRBJ1-1; possible D gene TRBD1, 5 bases. The CDR3 loop spans 17 amino acids. Germline CDR1 reads SNHLY; CDR2 reads FYNNEI. Trimming left V 4 bases short and J 0 bases short, with 18 bases between.

Relative to its sample, this clone is medium-sized. This sequence joins TRBV19 and TRBJ1-6; D remains unclear. V lost 4 bases and J lost 8, with 12 bases in between. The germline gives CDR1 LNHDA, CDR2 SQIVND (reference sequence). This CDR3 region has 14 residues. Written as DNA, the CDR3 is TGTGCCAGTAGTACAGATTTCTCTGATTCACCCCTCCACTTT. Its translation: CASSTDFSDSPLHF.

The chain uses TRBV12-5 and TRBJ1-2; D gene ambiguous. Germline CDR1 is LGHNT and CDR2 is FRNRAP. V was pared by 0 bases and J by 6 bases, with 8 bases between. This CDR3 comprises 13 residues. The DNA of the CDR3 is TGTGCTAGTGGTTTGGTACATGGAGATGGCTACACCTTC. It yields the protein CASGLVHGDGYTF.

This sequence joins TRBV2 and TRBJ1-2; 7 bases are a match to TRBD1. Germline V gene sequence: CDR1 SNHLY, CDR2 FYNNEI. The CDR3 is made up of 14 amino acids. V trimming: 10 bases; J trimming: 5 bases; junction bases outside the gene matches: 13. CDR3 region: CATNLPGQTYGYTF. The CDR3 DNA sequence: TGTGCCACAAACCTGCCGGGACAGACTTATGGCTACACCTTC.

The gene calls are TRBV7-7 and TRBJ2-2, with 14 bases matching TRBD2. This CDR3 has 16 amino acids. The ends lost 5 bases at V and 7 bases at J; junction bases unmatched: 6. The V gene's germline CDR1 is SSHAT and CDR2 FNYEAQ (reference sequence). CDR3 DNA: TGTGCCAGCAGCCGCAACGGACTAGCGGGGGGCGGGGAGCTGTTTTTT. It translates to CASSRNGLAGGGELFF.